This T cell receptor beta chain appears in the sequencing data of a study of CD8+CD57+ T cells in acquired aplastic anemia. In the study overall: Mean yield of DNA from sorted CD4+ and CD8+ cells was 3 to 3.5 ug.

Genomic DNA served as template for TCR beta VDJ and CDR3 profiling. TCRdb independently ran MiXCR on the reads; one entry per CDR3 protein. The data contain approximately 300,000 distinct CDR3 sequences, under 65% of them seen just once; the ten biggest clones take up roughly 1.3%. As for this clonotype: The antigen remains unidentified.

Study results and limitations: No significant difference in CD8+ Simpson's diversity was found between patients and controls. The number of CD8+ CDR3 sequences shared by patients and controls was roughly 31.

The authors sequenced patients whose flow cytometry had shown CD8+CD57+ cell expansion. Blood sampling was performed on the patients, and none of them had received therapy by then. The CDR3 spans 15 residues. Deletions cut 5 bases from V and 7 bases from J, with 17 bases between. The germline V gene has CDR1 SGHVS and CDR2 FQNEAQ. Sample: sorted CD4+, CD8+, or CD8+CD57+ T cells (not recorded which) from PBMCs. This rearrangement joins TRBV7-8 to TRBJ2-2; D possibly matches TRBD1 or TRBD2 (5 bases each). This clonotype originated in a human donor with aplastic anemia. Here the CDR3 reads CASSGPQGSGGELFF. CDR3 sequence (DNA): TGTGCCAGCAGCGGCCCCCAGGGCAGCGGCGGGGAGCTGTTTTTT.